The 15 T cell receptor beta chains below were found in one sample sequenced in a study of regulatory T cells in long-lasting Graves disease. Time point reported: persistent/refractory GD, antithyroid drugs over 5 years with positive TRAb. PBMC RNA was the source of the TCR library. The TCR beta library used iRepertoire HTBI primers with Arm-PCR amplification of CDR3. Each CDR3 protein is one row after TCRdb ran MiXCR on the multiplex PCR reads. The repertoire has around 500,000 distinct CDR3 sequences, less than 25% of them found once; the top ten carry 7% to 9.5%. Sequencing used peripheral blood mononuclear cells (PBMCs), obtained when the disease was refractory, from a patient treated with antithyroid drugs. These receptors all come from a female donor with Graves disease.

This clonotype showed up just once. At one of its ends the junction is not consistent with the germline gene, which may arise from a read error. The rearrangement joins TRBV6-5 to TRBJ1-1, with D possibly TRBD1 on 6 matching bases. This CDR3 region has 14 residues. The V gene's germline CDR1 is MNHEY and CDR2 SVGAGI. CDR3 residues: CASSYPRRGPEASF. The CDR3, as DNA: TGTGCCAGCAGTTACCCCCGCAGGGGTCCTGAAGCTTCCTTT.

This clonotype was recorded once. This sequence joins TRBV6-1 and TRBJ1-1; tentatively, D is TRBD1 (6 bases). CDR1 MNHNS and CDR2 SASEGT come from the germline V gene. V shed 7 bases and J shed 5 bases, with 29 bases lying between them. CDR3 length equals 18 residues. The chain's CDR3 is CASKRTVGTKWGLTEAFF. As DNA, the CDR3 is TGTGCCAGCAAAAGGACAGTGGGAACCAAATGGGGTTTGACTGAAGCTTTCTTT.

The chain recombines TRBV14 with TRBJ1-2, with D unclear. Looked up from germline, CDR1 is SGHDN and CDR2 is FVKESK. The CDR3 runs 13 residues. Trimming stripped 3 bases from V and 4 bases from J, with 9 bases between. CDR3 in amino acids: CASSHGKSYGYTF. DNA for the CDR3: TGTGCCAGCAGCCACGGAAAAAGCTATGGCTACACCTTC.

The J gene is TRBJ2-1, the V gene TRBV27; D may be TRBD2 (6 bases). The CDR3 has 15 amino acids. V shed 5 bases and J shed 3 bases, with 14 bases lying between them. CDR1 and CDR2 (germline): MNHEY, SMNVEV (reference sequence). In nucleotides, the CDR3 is TGTGCCAGCAGTCTAAGCGGGCAGATCTACAATGAGCAGTTCTTC. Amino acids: CASSLSGQIYNEQFF.

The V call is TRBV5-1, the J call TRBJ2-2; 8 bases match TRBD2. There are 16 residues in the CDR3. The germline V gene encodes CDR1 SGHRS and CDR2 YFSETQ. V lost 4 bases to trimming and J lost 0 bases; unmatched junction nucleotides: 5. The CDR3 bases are TGCGCCAGCAGCGGAGAACTAGCGGCGAACACCGGGGAGCTGTTTTTT. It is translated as CASSGELAANTGELFF.

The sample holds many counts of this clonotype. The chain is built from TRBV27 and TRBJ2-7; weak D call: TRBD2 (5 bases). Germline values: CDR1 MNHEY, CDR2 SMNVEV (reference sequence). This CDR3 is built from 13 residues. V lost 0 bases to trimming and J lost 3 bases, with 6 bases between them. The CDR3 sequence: CASSLSDYYEQYF. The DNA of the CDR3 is TGTGCCAGCAGTTTATCAGACTACTACGAGCAGTACTTC.

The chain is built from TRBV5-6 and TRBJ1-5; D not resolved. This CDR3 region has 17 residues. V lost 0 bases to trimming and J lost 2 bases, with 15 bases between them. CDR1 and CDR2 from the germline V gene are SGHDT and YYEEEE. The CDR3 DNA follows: TGTGCCAGCAGCTTGGCCGGGTACAGCCTGGGCAATCAGCCCCAGCATTTT. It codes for CASSLAGYSLGNQPQHF.

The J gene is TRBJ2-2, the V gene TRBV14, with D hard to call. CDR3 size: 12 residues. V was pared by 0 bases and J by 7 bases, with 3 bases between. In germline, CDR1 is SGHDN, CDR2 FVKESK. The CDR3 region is CASSQEVGELFF. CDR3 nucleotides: TGTGCCAGCAGCCAAGAGGTCGGGGAGCTGTTTTTT. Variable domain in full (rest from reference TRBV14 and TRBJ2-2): EAGVTQFPSHSVIEKGQTVTLRCDPISGHDNLYWYRRVMGKEIKFLLHFVKESKQDESGMPNNRFLAERTGGTYSTLKVQPAELEDSGVYFCASSQEVGELFFGEGSRLTVL.

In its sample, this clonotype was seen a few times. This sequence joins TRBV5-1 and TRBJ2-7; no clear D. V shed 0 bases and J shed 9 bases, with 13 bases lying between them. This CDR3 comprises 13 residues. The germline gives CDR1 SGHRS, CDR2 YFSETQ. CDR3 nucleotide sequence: TGCGCCAGCAGCTTGGGGACCCAGTTCGGGCAGTACTTC. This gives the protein CASSLGTQFGQYF.

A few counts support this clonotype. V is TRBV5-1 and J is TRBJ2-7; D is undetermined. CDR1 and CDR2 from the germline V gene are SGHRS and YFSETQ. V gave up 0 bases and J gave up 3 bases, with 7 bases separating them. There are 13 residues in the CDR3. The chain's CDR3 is CASSLASNYEQYF. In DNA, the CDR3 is TGCGCCAGCAGCTTGGCCTCTAACTACGAGCAGTACTTC.

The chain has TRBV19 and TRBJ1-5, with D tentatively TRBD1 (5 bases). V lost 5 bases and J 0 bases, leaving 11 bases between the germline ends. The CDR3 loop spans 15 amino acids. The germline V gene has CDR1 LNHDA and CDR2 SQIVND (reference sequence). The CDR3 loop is CASSQEGRSNQPQHF. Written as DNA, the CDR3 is TGTGCCAGTAGTCAGGAGGGACGTAGCAATCAGCCCCAGCATTTT.

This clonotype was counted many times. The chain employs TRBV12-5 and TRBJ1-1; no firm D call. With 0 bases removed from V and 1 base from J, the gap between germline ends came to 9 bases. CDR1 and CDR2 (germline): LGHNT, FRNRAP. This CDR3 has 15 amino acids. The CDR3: CASGLVRPENTEAFF. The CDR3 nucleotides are TGTGCTAGTGGTTTGGTGAGGCCAGAGAACACTGAAGCTTTCTTT.

CDR3: CASSPRIAGGRSTDTQYF. The CDR3 nucleotides are TGTGCCAGCAGTCCCCGGATAGCGGGAGGGCGTAGCACAGATACGCAGTATTTT. The chain couples TRBV12-3 or TRBV12-4 to TRBJ2-3, with 11 bases aligning to TRBD2. The trim removed 5 bases at V and 0 bases at J, leaving 10 bases unmatched. The CDR3 is made up of 18 amino acids.

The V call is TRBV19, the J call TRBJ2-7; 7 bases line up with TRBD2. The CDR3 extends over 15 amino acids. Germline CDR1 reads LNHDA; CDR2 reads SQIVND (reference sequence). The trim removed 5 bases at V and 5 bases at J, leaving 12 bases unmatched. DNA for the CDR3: TGTGCCAGTAGTTCCGCGCCGCGGGGGAAGGACGAGCAGTACTTC. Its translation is CASSSAPRGKDEQYF.

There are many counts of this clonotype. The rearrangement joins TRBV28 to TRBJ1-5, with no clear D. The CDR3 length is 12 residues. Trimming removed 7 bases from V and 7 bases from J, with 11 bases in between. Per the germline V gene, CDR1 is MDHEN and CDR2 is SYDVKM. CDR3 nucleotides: TGTGCCAGCATGCTAGGCGGCCAGCCCCAGCATTTT. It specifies CASMLGGQPQHF.